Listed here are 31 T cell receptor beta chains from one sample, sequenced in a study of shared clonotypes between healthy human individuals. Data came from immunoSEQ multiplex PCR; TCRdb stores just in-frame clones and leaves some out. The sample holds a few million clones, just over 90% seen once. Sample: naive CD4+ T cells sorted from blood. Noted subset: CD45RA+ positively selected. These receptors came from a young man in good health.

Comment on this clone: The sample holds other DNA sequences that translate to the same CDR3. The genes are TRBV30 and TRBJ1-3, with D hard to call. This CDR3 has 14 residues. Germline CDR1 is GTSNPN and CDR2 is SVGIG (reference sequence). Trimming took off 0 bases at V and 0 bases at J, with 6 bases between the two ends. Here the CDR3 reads CAWSVQSSGNTIYF. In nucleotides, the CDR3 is TGTGCCTGGAGTGTACAGAGCTCTGGAAACACCATATATTTT.

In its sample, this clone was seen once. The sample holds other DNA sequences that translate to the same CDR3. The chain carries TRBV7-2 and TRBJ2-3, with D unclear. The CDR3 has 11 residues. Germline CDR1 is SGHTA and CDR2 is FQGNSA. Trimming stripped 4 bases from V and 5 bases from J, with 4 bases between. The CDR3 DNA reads TGTGCCAGCAGCTCCAAAGATACGCAGTATTTT. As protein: CASSSKDTQYF.

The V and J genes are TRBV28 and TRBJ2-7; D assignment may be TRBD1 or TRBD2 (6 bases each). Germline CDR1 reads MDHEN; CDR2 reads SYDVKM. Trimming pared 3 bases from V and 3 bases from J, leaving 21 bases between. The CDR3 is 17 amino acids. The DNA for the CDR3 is TGTGCCAGCAGTTTCGGAGGGGGTTGGGGGTTTGACTACGAGCAGTACTTC. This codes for CASSFGGGWGFDYEQYF. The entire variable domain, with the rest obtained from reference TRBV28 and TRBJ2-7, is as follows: DVKVTQSSRYLVKRTGEKVFLECVQDMDHENMFWYRQDPGLGLRLIYFSYDVKMKEKGDIPEGYSVSREKKERFSLILESASTNQTSMYLCASSFGGGWGFDYEQYFGPGTRLTVT.

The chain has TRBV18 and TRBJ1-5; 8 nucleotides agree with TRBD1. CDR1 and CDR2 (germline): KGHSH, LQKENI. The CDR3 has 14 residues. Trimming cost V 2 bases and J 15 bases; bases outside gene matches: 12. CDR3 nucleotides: TGTGCCAGCTCACCATCGACAGGGGCGGTCGGACGGCATTTT. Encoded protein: CASSPSTGAVGRHF.

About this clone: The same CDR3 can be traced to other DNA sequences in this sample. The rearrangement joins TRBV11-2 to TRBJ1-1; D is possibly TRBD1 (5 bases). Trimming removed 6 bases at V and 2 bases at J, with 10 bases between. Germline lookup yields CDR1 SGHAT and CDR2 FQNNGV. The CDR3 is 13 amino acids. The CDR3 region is CASSQTENTEAFF. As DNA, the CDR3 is TGTGCCAGCAGTCAGACAGAAAACACTGAAGCTTTCTTT.

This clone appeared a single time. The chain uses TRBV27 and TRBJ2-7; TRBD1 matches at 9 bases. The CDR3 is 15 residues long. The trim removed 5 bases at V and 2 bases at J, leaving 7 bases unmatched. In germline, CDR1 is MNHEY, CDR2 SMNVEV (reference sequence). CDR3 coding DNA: TGTGCCAGCAGTACCAAGGACAGGGGTCCCTACGAGCAGTACTTC. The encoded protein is CASSTKDRGPYEQYF.

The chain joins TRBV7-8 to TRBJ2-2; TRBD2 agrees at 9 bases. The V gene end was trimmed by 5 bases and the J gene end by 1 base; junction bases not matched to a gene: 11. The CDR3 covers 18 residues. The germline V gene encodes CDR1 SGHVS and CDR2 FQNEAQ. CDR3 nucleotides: TGTGCCAGCAGCCCCGCGGCGGGAGGGGGGCTGAACACCGGGGAGCTGTTTTTT. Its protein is CASSPAAGGGLNTGELFF.

CDR3 amino acids: CASSQQAQETQYF. DNA for the CDR3: TGTGCCAGCAGTCAACAGGCCCAAGAGACCCAGTACTTC. This sequence joins TRBV2 and TRBJ2-5; D is possibly TRBD1 (5 bases). The CDR3 totals 13 residues. V was clipped by 5 bases and J by 1 base, with 8 bases between them. Germline assignment: CDR1 SNHLY and CDR2 FYNNEI.

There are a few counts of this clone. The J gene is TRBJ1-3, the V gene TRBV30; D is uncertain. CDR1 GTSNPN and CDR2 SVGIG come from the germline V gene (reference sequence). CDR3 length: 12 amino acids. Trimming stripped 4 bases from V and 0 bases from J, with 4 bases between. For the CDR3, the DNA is TGTGCCTGGAAGAGCTCTGGAAACACCATATATTTT. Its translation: CAWKSSGNTIYF.

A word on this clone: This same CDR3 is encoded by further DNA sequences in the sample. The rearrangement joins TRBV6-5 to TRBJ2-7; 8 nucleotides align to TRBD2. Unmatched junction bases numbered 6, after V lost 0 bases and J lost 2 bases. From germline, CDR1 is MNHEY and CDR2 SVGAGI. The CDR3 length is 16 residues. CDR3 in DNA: TGTGCCAGCAGTTACTCGGGTACTAGCGGACCCTACGAGCAGTACTTC. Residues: CASSYSGTSGPYEQYF.

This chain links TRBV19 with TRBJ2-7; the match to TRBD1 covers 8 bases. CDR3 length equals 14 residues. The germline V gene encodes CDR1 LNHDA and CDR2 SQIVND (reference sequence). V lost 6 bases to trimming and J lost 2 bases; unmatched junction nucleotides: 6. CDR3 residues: CASSEWGQAYEQYF. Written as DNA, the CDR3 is TGTGCCAGTAGCGAGTGGGGACAGGCCTACGAGCAGTACTTC.

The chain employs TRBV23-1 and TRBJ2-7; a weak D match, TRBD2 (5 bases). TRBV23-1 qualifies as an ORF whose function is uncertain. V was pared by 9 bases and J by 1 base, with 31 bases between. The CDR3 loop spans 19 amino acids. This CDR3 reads CARPPCISHGSDYSYEQYF. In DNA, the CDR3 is TGCGCCAGGCCCCCATGCATCAGTCATGGTTCCGACTATTCCTACGAGCAGTACTTC.

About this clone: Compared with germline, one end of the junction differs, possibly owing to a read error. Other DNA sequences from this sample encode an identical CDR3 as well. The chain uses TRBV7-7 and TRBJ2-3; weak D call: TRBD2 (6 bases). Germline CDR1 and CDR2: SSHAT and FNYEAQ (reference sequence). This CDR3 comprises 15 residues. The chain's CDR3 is CASSLGLASTDTQYF. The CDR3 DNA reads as TGTGCTAGCAGCTTAGGGCTAGCGAGTACAGATACGCAGTATTTT.

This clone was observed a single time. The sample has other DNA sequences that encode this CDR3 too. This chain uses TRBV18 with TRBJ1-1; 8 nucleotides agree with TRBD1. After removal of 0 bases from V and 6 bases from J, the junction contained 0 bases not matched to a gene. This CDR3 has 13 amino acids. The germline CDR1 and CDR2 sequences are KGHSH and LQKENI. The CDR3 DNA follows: TGTGCCAGCTCACCACCGACAGGGGCTGAAGCTTTCTTT. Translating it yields CASSPPTGAEAFF.

The CDR3 nucleotides are TGTGCCAGCATGAGGAGTCAGGGGGGAGAGACCCAGTACTTC. Its protein is CASMRSQGGETQYF. The V gene is TRBV6-5, the J gene TRBJ2-5; weak D call: TRBD1 (7 bases). The length of the CDR3 is 14 residues. With 7 bases removed from V and 4 bases from J, the gap between germline ends came to 16 bases. CDR1 is MNHEY, CDR2 SVGAGI, per germline.

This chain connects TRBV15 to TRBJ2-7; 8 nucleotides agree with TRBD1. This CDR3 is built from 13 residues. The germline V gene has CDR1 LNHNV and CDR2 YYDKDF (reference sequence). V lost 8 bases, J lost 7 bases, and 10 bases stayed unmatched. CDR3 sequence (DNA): TGTGCCACCGCCCCGGGGACAGGTTGGGAGCAGTACTTC. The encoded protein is CATAPGTGWEQYF.

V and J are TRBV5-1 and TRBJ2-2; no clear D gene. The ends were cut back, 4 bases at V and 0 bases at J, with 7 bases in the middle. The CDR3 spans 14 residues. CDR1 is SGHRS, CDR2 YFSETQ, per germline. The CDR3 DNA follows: TGCGCCAGCAGCCCCCTAACGAACACCGGGGAGCTGTTTTTT. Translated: CASSPLTNTGELFF.

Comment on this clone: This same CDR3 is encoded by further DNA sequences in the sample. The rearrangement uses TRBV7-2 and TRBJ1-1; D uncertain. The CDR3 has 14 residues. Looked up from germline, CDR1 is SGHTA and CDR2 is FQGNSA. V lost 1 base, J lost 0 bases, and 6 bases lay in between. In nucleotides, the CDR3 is TGTGCCAGCAGCTTAGGAGGTCTGAACACTGAAGCTTTCTTT. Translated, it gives CASSLGGLNTEAFF.

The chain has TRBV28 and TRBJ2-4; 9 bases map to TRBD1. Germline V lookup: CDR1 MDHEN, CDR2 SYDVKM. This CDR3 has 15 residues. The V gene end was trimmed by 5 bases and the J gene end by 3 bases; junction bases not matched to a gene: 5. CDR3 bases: TGTGCCAGCAGTCCCGGGACAGGGATCAAAAACATTCAGTACTTC. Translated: CASSPGTGIKNIQYF. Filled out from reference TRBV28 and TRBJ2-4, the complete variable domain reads DVKVTQSSRYLVKRTGEKVFLECVQDMDHENMFWYRQDPGLGLRLIYFSYDVKMKEKGDIPEGYSVSREKKERFSLILESASTNQTSMYLCASSPGTGIKNIQYFGAGTRLSVL.

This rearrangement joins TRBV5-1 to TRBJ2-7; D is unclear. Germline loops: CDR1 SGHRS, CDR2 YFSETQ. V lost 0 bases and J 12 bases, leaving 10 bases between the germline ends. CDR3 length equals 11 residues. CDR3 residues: CASSLATKWYF. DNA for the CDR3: TGCGCCAGCAGCTTGGCCACTAAGTGGTACTTC.

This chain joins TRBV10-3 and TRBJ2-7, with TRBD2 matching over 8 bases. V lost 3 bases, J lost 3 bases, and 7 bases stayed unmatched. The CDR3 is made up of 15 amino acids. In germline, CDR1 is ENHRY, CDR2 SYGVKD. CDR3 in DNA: TGTGCCATCAGTGACAGGAGTAGCGGGGTCTACGAGCAGTACTTC. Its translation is CAISDRSSGVYEQYF.

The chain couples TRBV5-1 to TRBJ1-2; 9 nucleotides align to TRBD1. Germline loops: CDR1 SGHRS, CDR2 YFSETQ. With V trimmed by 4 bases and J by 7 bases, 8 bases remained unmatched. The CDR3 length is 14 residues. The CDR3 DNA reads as TGCGCCAGCAGCGCGGGACAGGGTGAAAGTGGCTACACCTTC. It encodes CASSAGQGESGYTF. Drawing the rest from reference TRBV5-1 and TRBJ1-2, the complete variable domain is KAGVTQTPRYLIKTRGQQVTLSCSPISGHRSVSWYQQTPGQGLQFLFEYFSETQRNKGNFPGRFSGRQFSNSRSEMNVSTLELGDSALYLCASSAGQGESGYTFGSGTRLTVV.

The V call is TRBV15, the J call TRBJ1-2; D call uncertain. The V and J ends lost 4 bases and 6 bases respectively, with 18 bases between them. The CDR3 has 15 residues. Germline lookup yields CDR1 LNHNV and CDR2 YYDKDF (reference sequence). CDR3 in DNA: TGTGCCACCAGCATCGGCGTTCCCAGTAGGGATGGCTACACCTTC. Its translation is CATSIGVPSRDGYTF.

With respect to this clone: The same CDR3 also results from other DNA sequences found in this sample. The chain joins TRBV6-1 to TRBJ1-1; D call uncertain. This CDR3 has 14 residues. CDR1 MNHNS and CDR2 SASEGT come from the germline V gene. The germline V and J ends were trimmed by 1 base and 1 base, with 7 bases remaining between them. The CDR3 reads CASSEGTANTEAFF. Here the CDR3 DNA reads TGTGCCAGCAGTGAAGGGACCGCGAACACTGAAGCTTTCTTT.

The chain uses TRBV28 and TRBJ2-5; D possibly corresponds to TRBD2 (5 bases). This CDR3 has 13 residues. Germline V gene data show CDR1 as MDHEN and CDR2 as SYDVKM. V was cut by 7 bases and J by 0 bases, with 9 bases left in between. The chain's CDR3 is CASTPGYQETQYF. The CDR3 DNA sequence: TGTGCCAGCACCCCGGGATACCAAGAGACCCAGTACTTC.

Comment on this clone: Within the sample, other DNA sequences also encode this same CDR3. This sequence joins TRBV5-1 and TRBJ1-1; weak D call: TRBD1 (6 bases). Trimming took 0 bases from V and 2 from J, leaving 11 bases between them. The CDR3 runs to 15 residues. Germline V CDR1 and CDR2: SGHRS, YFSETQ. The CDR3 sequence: CASSLAGGLNTEAFF. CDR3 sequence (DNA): TGCGCCAGCAGCTTGGCCGGGGGCCTAAACACTGAAGCTTTCTTT.

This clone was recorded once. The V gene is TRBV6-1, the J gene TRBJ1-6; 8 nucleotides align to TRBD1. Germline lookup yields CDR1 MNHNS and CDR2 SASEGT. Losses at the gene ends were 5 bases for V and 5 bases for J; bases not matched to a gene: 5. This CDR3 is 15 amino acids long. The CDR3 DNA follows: TGTGCCAGCAGTTTATCGACAGGGGATAATTCACCCCTCCACTTT. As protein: CASSLSTGDNSPLHF.

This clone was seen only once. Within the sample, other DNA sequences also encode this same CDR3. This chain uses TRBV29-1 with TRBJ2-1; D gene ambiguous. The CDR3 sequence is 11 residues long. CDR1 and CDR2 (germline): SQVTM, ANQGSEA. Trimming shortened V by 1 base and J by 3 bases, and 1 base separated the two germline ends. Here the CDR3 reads CSVEGYNEQFF. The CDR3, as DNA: TGCAGCGTTGAAGGCTACAATGAGCAGTTCTTC.

The CDR3 DNA follows: TGTGCCAGCAGAGTTGGGATCCTGGAGTTCTTC. Translation gives CASRVGILEFF. The rearrangement uses TRBV2 and TRBJ2-1; D ambiguous. Per the germline V gene, CDR1 is SNHLY and CDR2 is FYNNEI. V was pared by 6 bases and J by 14 bases, with 14 bases between. The CDR3 has 11 amino acids.

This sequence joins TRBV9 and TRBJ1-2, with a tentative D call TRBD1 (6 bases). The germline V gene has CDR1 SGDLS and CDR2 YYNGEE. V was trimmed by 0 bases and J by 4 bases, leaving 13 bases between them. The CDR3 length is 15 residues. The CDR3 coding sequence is TGTGCCAGCAGCGTAGAATCGGGGGCAGGCTATGGCTACACCTTC. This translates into CASSVESGAGYGYTF.

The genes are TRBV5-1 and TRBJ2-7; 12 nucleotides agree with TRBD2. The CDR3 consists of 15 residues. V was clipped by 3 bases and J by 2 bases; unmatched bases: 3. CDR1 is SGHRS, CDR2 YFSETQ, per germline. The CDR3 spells CASSSSSGRAYEQYF. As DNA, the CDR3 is TGCGCCAGCAGCTCATCTAGCGGGAGGGCCTACGAGCAGTACTTC.